These 20 T cell receptor beta chains share one sample of origin, sequenced in a study of T-cell reconstitution after alpha-beta-depleted transplantation in children. Preparation of the TCRbeta library was carried out with unique molecular identifiers. Via MiXCR, TCRdb re-called the PCR reads, giving one row per CDR3 protein. The sample comprises about 540,000 distinct CDR3 sequences, about 18% of which are singletons, and about 3.1% rests with the top ten. Sequenced here: PBMCs from the stem cell graft donor, sampled from the stem cell graft. Every receptor here comes from a human donor who donated a stem cell graft to a child with acute lymphoblastic leukemia.

The chain couples TRBV12-3 or TRBV12-4 to TRBJ1-1; 8 nucleotides line up with TRBD1. V lost 6 bases, J lost 4 bases, and 4 bases stayed unmatched. The CDR3 runs to 13 residues. The CDR3 is CASRTGVGTEAFF. CDR3 nucleotides: TGTGCCAGCAGGACAGGGGTGGGCACTGAAGCTTTCTTT.

The chain carries TRBV5-1 and TRBJ1-1; D ambiguous. The CDR3 spans 14 residues. V was trimmed by 4 bases and J by 4 bases, leaving 14 bases between them. The germline gives CDR1 SGHRS, CDR2 YFSETQ. The DNA of the CDR3 is TGCGCCAGCAGCCCGACGGGCCTTGCCACTGAAGCTTTCTTT. Translating gives CASSPTGLATEAFF.

This clonotype showed up just a few times. The chain combines TRBV20-1 with TRBJ2-7, with D perhaps matching TRBD1 (6 bases). V lost 5 bases and J lost 4, with 21 bases in between. Germline values: CDR1 DFQATT, CDR2 SNEGSKA (reference sequence). There are 15 residues in the CDR3. This CDR3 reads CSAWARDKSLYEQYF. The CDR3 DNA reads as TGCAGTGCTTGGGCCCGGGACAAGTCCCTTTACGAGCAGTACTTC.

V and J are TRBV21-1 and TRBJ2-7. TRBV21-1 is listed as a pseudogene. The CDR3 covers 11 residues. The CDR3 nucleotides read TGTGCCAGCAGCAAGATGTACGAGCAGTACTTC. This gives the protein CASSKMYEQYF.

This clonotype was counted between two and nine times. The chain uses TRBV18 and TRBJ2-3; D remains unclear. The length of the CDR3 is 14 residues. Deletions cut 0 bases from V and 6 bases from J, with 10 bases between. Germline loops: CDR1 KGHSH, CDR2 LQKENI. This CDR3 is CASSPPSKSDTQYF. CDR3 coding DNA: TGTGCCAGCTCACCACCCTCGAAGTCTGATACGCAGTATTTT.

The J gene is TRBJ2-1, the V gene TRBV10-3, with D maybe TRBD2 (6 bases). This CDR3 is built from 18 residues. CDR1 and CDR2 from the germline V gene are ENHRY and SYGVKD. V lost 0 bases and J lost 0, with 15 bases in between. This CDR3 reads CAISESKWGDISYNEQFF. CDR3 nucleotide sequence: TGTGCCATCAGTGAGTCGAAGTGGGGGGATATCTCCTACAATGAGCAGTTCTTC.

This chain links TRBV9 with TRBJ2-3, with 7 bases that match TRBD2. The CDR3 totals 15 residues. Germline loops: CDR1 SGDLS, CDR2 YYNGEE. Trimming took 0 bases from V and 6 from J; bases not matched to a gene: 7. The CDR3 DNA sequence: TGTGCCAGCAGCGTAGTTGTCGAGACTAGCGATACGCAGTATTTT. As protein: CASSVVVETSDTQYF.

The chain recombines TRBV7-6 with TRBJ2-1; D not certain. V was trimmed by 1 base and J by 5 bases, leaving 18 bases between them. CDR1 is SGHVS and CDR2 is FNYEAQ in the germline V gene. The CDR3 contains 17 residues. The CDR3 loop is CASSLDIARATDNEQFF. CDR3 nucleotides: TGTGCCAGCAGCTTAGACATAGCACGCGCGACGGACAATGAGCAGTTCTTC.

This clonotype showed up just a few times. This chain connects TRBV21-1 to TRBJ1-4. TRBV21-1 is designated a pseudogene. CDR3 size: 17 residues. The CDR3 nucleotides read TGTGCCAGCAGCAAAGACCAAAGGCCGGCAACTAATGAAAAACTGTTTTTT. Amino acids: CASSKDQRPATNEKLFF.

This clonotype was picked up a small number of times. This chain links TRBV12-3 or TRBV12-4 with TRBJ2-7; D not certain. This CDR3 is built from 11 residues. The V and J ends lost 5 bases and 5 bases respectively, with 7 bases between them. CDR3 protein: CASSVRNEQYF. The DNA of the CDR3 is TGTGCCAGCAGTGTCAGGAACGAGCAGTACTTC.

The rearrangement joins TRBV5-1 to TRBJ1-2; 10 positions agree with TRBD1. Germline-derived CDR1 and CDR2 are SGHRS and YFSETQ. The V gene end was trimmed by 4 bases and the J gene end by 8 bases; junction bases not matched to a gene: 5. The CDR3 loop spans 13 amino acids. The CDR3 DNA follows: TGCGCCAGCAGCGGGTGGACAGGGGGAGGCTACACCTTC. Residues: CASSGWTGGGYTF.

V and J are TRBV5-1 and TRBJ2-3, with D tentatively TRBD1 or TRBD2 (6 bases each). Trimming removed 5 bases from V and 2 bases from J, with 9 bases in between. CDR3 length equals 13 residues. Germline CDR1 and CDR2: SGHRS and YFSETQ. CDR3 sequence (DNA): TGCGCCAGCAGACGGGGGCCCACAGATACGCAGTATTTT. Translation: CASRRGPTDTQYF.

The J gene is TRBJ2-1, the V gene TRBV12-3 or TRBV12-4; 8 nucleotides match TRBD2. Germline trimming cut 3 bases from V and 8 bases from J; bases unmatched to any gene: 12. The CDR3 sequence is 16 residues long. The CDR3 nucleotides are TGTGCCAGCAGTTTGGGGCCGGGACTAGGATCCCATGAGCAGTTCTTC. Translated: CASSLGPGLGSHEQFF.

This chain connects TRBV27 to TRBJ2-7; D remains ambiguous. Germline lookup yields CDR1 MNHEY and CDR2 SMNVEV (reference sequence). CDR3 size: 13 residues. V lost 3 bases, J lost 9 bases, and 15 bases lay in between. The CDR3 spells CASSFGTDSRQYF. The CDR3 DNA sequence: TGTGCCAGCAGTTTTGGAACCGACTCTCGGCAGTACTTC.

In its sample, this clonotype was seen a few times. This chain uses TRBV5-1 with TRBJ1-3, with D possibly TRBD1 on 6 matching bases. Germline values: CDR1 SGHRS, CDR2 YFSETQ. Trimming took off 2 bases at V and 4 bases at J, with 10 bases between the two ends. The CDR3 has 14 residues. Here the CDR3 reads CASSFARGGNTIYF. CDR3 sequence (DNA): TGCGCCAGCAGCTTTGCCAGGGGCGGAAACACCATATATTTT.

This clonotype was found many times. The gene calls are TRBV5-4 and TRBJ1-1; a weak D match, TRBD1 (6 bases). The germline V and J ends were trimmed by 4 bases and 0 bases, with 13 bases remaining between them. Per the germline V gene, CDR1 is SGHNT and CDR2 is YYREEE (reference sequence). The CDR3 is 15 amino acids. The CDR3: CASSPVDRMNTEAFF. The CDR3, as DNA: TGTGCCAGCAGCCCCGTTGACAGGATGAACACTGAAGCTTTCTTT.

The rearrangement links TRBV7-2 to TRBJ2-7, with no clear D. V was trimmed by 5 bases and J by 3 bases, leaving 11 bases between them. Germline V gives CDR1 SGHTA, CDR2 FQGNSA. CDR3 length: 13 amino acids. The CDR3 is CASSPPLVYEQYF. For the CDR3, the DNA is TGTGCCAGCAGCCCCCCGTTAGTCTACGAGCAGTACTTC. The entire variable domain, with the rest obtained from reference TRBV7-2 and TRBJ2-7, is as follows: GAGVSQSPSNKVTEKGKDVELRCDPISGHTALYWYRQSLGQGLEFLIYFQGNSAPDKSGLPSDRFSAERTGGSVSTLTIQRTQQEDSAVYLCASSPPLVYEQYFGPGTRLTVT.

In this sample, this clonotype turned up a few times. The chain employs TRBV11-3 and TRBJ2-1; D might be TRBD2 (5 bases). The CDR3 length is 15 residues. Trimming took 1 base from V and 9 from J, leaving 16 bases between them. Looked up from germline, CDR1 is SGHNT and CDR2 is YENEEA. The CDR3 spells CASSLVGSTGGEQFF. CDR3 bases: TGTGCCAGCAGCTTAGTGGGGAGTACCGGAGGTGAGCAGTTCTTC.

The CDR3 DNA reads as TGTGCCAGCAGCTCTGCTTCCTTAGCGGGAGGGGAAGATACGCAGTATTTT. It encodes CASSSASLAGGEDTQYF. This chain links TRBV7-9 with TRBJ2-3, with 11 bases fitting TRBD2. This CDR3 is built from 17 residues. Trimming cost V 4 bases and J 5 bases; bases outside gene matches: 11. Germline assignment: CDR1 SEHNR and CDR2 FQNEAQ (reference sequence).

This clonotype occurred a few times. V usage is TRBV7-9 and J usage is TRBJ2-1; the D gene is possibly TRBD2 (5 bases). CDR1 and CDR2 from the germline V gene are SEHNR and FQNEAQ (reference sequence). The V end lost 5 bases, the J end lost 3 bases, and 14 bases lay between the germline ends. The CDR3 is 15 amino acids. For the CDR3, the DNA is TGTGCCAGCAGCCATTTTGACTATTTCTACAATGAGCAGTTCTTC. Its translation: CASSHFDYFYNEQFF.